The sequence of this TCR beta chain was determined in a study of CD8 T cells in Susac syndrome (dated 2019 in TCRdb). At the level of the whole study: Repertoire sequencing was used to test whether CD8+ T cell activation and differentiation in Susac syndrome was antigen driven. The clonality of the CD8+ T cell repertoire was compared across about 12 healthy donors, some 14 Susac syndrome patients and under 17 multiple sclerosis patients. The investigation overall reported the following: The number of individuals in the TCR sequencing and HLA analysis was recognized as being relatively small.

High-throughput TCR beta sequencing profiled peripheral blood CD8+ and CD4+ T cells from healthy donors, Susac syndrome patients and multiple sclerosis patients. Healthy donors were age- and sex-matched controls. Bulk CD8+ and CD4+ T cells were purified magnetically by negative isolation, whereas CD8+ TEMRA cells were enriched by FACS. Blood was collected in EDTA tubes and processed within 24 hours, with PBMCs isolated through density gradient centrifugation. PBMCs destined for TCR sequencing were cryopreserved in liquid nitrogen and later thawed in a 37 °C water bath. The sorted or isolated CD4+, CD8+ and CD8+ TEMRA cells had a purity of 90% or higher. Remarks on this clonotype: Its antigen target is currently unknown. No base-level quality is on record; no much larger clone is a single base apart.

RNA was extracted with the RNeasy kit and 0.5 to 1 ug was reverse transcribed using random hexamers. The immunoSEQ multiplex PCR assay, which covers 54 Vbeta and 13 Jbeta segments, was used to amplify TCR beta CDR3 regions. To correct PCR amplification bias, a synthetic template baseline was used for both primer optimization and computational correction. The paper's processing steps were these. Reads were annotated to V, D and J genes according to IMGT and were analyzed with immunoSEQ Analyzer, with only productive sequences retained. Clonality was calculated as one minus the Shannon entropy normalized by log2 of the number of productive unique sequences. For each patient and control, public and private clones were evaluated among the 100 most prevalent clones. Clones were defined as Susac-specific when absent from the healthy and MS cohorts, from roughly 1,100 published viral clones and from other ImmuneACCESS disease sequences. Through fastp at Q25 and MiXCR, TCRdb rebuilt clones from the public reads, retaining in-frame beta chains. For every CDR3 protein sequence, its rows merge into one entry that carries the most common genes and DNA. These V and J calls are TCRdb output, not the study's own analysis. Present in this sample are some 120,000 distinct CDR3 sequences, under 95% of which were seen just once. The ten largest clones capture approximately 0.12% of the sample.

Counted from cysteine to phenylalanine, this CDR3 has 15 amino acids. Only CDR3 DNA remains: 45 bases, in frame from the first base. From a lookup of the germline V gene, CDR1 and CDR2 are SGHTA and FQGNSA. The junction shows trimming of 2 bases on V and 6 bases on J, plus 14 bases between the germline ends. In this chain, TRBV7-2 is recombined with TRBJ1-5; TRBD1 is possibly the D segment (5 matching bases). Sequencing was performed on CD8+ T cells from PBMCs. This clonotype was sampled from a human donor in good health. The CDR3 sequence is CASSLRWGSGQPQHF. The nucleotide sequence is TGTGCCAGCAGCTTACGATGGGGGAGCGGTCAGCCCCAGCATTTT.